This T cell receptor beta chain derives from a study of T cell repertoires in cytomegalovirus infection. Study context: Matching HLA type and CMV infection were both indicated by public TCR beta signatures. General observations from the study: Carriers of CMV and the relevant HLA type were discriminated by public TCR beta frequency. CMV-specific TCR beta clonotypes restricted by HLA-C dominated the ex vivo response.

The V end was cut by 0 bases, the J end by 0 bases, with 9 bases between. The V gene's germline CDR1 is SEHNR and CDR2 FQNEAQ (reference sequence). This CDR3 has 16 amino acids. There are many counts of this clonotype. The target antigen is unknown. TCRdb recomputed calls from the reads with MiXCR, one row per CDR3 protein. The table shows 150,000 to 200,000 distinct CDR3 sequences, with around an eighth occurring only once. The source material was PBMCs. This TCR derives from a human donor in good health (CMV status not recorded). Some clones in this sample may be carry-over from other donors' samples. This chain connects TRBV7-9 to TRBJ1-5, with D maybe TRBD1 (5 bases). The CDR3 here is CASSLAGPPSNQPQHF. CDR3 bases: TGTGCCAGCAGCTTAGCGGGGCCCCCTAGCAATCAGCCCCAGCATTTT.